This T cell receptor (beta chain) was recorded in a study of shared clonotypes between healthy human individuals. The V end was cut by 7 bases, the J end by 5 bases, with 15 bases between. CDR1 is SNHLY, CDR2 FYNNEI, per germline. The CDR3 totals 14 residues. This table comes from immunoSEQ multiplex PCR, and its TCRdb copy is limited to in-frame clones, with some not included. Among around 430,000 clones listed, more than 75% were seen once. The table lists this clone with a few counts. The receptor comes from a woman aged 40 to 50 in good health. Some clones in this sample may be carry-over from other donors' samples. The chain carries TRBV2 and TRBJ1-5; TRBD1 might be the D (6 bases). Input material: PBMCs. CDR3 nucleotide sequence: TGTGCCAGCACCCTGACAGGACGTTATCAGCCCCAGCATTTT. This gives the protein CASTLTGRYQPQHF. Full variable domain (remainder filled in from reference TRBV2 and TRBJ1-5): EPEVTQTPSHQVTQMGQEVILRCVPISNHLYFYWYRQILGQKVEFLVSFYNNEISEKSEIFDDQFSVERPDGSNFTLKIRSTKLEDSAMYFCASTLTGRYQPQHFGDGTRLSIL.